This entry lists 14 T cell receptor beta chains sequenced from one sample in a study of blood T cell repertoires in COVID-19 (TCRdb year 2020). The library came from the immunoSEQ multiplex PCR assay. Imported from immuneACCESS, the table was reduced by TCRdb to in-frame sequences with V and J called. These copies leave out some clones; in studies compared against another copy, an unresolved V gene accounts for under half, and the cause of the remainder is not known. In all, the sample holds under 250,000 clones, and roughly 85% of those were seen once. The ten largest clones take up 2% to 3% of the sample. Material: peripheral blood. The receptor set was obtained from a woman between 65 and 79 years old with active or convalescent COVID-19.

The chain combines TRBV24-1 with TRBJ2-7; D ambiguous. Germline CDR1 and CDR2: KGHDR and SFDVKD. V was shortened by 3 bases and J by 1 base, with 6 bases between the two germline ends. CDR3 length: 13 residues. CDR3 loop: CATSDADSYEQYF. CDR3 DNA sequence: TGTGCCACCAGTGATGCGGATTCCTACGAGCAGTACTTC.

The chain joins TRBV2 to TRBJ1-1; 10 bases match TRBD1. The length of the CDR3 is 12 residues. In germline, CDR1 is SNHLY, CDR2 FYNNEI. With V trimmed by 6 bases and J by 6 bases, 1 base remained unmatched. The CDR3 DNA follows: TGTGCCAGCAGGGGACAGGGGCCTGAAGCTTTCTTT. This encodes CASRGQGPEAFF.

CDR3 coding DNA: TGTGCCAGTAGTTTACCCGGGGATACGCAGTATTTT. The encoded protein is CASSLPGDTQYF. The chain links TRBV19 to TRBJ2-3, with D unresolved. Germline V gene lookup returns CDR1 LNHDA and CDR2 SQIVND (reference sequence). The CDR3 sequence is 12 residues long. V gave up 5 bases and J gave up 6 bases, with 9 bases separating them. Using reference TRBV19 and TRBJ2-3 for the parts outside the CDR3, the full variable domain is DGGITQSPKYLFRKEGQNVTLSCEQNLNHDAMYWYRQDPGQGLRLIYYSQIVNDFQKGDIAEGYSVSREKKESFPLTVTSAQKNPTAFYLCASSLPGDTQYFGPGTRLTVL.

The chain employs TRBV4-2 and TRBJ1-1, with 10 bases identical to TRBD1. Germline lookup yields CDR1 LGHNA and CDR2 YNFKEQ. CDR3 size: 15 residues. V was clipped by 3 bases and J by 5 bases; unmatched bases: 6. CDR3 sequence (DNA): TGTGCCAGCAGCCAGGGCGGACAGGGGGAAACTGAAGCTTTCTTT. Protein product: CASSQGGQGETEAFF.

The chain's CDR3 is CASSWTGAGVYGYTF. CDR3 bases: TGCGCCAGCAGCTGGACGGGTGCGGGTGTATATGGCTACACCTTC. The V gene is TRBV5-1, the J gene TRBJ1-2; D not certain. The CDR3 has 15 residues. V was shortened by 3 bases and J by 5 bases, with 17 bases between the two germline ends. Per germline, CDR1 SGHRS and CDR2 YFSETQ.

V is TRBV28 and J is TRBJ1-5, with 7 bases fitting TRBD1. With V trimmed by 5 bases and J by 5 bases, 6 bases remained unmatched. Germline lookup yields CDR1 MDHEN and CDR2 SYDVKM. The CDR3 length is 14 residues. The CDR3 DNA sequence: TGTGCCAGCAGTCTCCCGACAGGGTATCAGCCCCAGCATTTT. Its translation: CASSLPTGYQPQHF.

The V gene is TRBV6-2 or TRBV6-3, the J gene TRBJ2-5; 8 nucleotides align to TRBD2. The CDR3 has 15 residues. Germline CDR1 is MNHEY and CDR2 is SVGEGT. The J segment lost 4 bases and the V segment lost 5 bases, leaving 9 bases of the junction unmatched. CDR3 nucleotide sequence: TGTGCCAGCAGTCCCGTTGAGCGGGGGCGAGAGACCCAGTACTTC. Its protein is CASSPVERGRETQYF.

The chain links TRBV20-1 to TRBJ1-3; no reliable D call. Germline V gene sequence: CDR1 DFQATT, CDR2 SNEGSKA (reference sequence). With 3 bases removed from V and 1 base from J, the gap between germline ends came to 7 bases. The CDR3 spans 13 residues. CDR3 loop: CSASTGSGNTIYF. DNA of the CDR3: TGCAGTGCTAGTACGGGTTCTGGAAACACCATATATTTT.

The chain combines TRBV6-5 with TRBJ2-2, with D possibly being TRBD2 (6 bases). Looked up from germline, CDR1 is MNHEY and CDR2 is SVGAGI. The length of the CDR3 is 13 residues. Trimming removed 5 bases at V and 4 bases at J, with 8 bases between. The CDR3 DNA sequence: TGTGCCAGCAGTAGCGGGCCCACCGGGGAGCTGTTTTTT. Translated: CASSSGPTGELFF.

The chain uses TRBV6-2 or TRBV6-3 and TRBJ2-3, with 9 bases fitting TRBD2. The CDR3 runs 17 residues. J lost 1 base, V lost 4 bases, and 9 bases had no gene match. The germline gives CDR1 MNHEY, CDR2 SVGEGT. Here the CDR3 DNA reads TGTGCCAGCAGTTCCTTGAAAGCTAGCGGGGGCACAGATACGCAGTATTTT. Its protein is CASSSLKASGGTDTQYF.

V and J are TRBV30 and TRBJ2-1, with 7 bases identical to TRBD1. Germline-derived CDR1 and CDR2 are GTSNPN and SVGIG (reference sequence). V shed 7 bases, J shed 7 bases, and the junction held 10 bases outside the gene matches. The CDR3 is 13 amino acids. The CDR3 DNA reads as TGTGCCTTCCAAACGGGACAGTGGAATGAGCAGTTCTTC. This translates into CAFQTGQWNEQFF.

Here the CDR3 DNA reads TGCGCCAGCAGCTTGGGACTAGCGGGGGTCGGAGATACGCAGTATTTT. Its translation is CASSLGLAGVGDTQYF. The chain employs TRBV5-1 and TRBJ2-3, with TRBD2 matching over 12 bases. V shed 0 bases, J shed 5 bases, and the junction held 4 bases outside the gene matches. Germline lookup yields CDR1 SGHRS and CDR2 YFSETQ. This CDR3 spans 16 amino acids.

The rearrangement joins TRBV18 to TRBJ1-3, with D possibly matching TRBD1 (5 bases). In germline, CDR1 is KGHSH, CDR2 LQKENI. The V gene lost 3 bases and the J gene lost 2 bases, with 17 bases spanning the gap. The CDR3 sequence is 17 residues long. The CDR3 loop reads CASSPSGLRGTGNTIYF. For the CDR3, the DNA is TGTGCCAGCTCACCCTCGGGACTCCGGGGCACTGGAAACACCATATATTTT. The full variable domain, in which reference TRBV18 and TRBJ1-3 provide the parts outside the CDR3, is NAGVMQNPRHLVRRRGQEARLRCSPMKGHSHVYWYRQLPEEGLKFMVYLQKENIIDESGMPKERFSAEFPKEGPSILRIQQVVRGDSAAYFCASSPSGLRGTGNTIYFGEGSWLTVV.

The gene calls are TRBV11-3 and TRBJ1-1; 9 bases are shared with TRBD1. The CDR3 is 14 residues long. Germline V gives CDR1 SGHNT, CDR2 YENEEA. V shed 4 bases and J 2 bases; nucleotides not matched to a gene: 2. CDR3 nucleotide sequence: TGTGCCAGCAGCTACAGGGGGCCTAACACTGAAGCTTTCTTT. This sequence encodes CASSYRGPNTEAFF.